The following is a T cell receptor beta chain sequence with its context. Antigen unknown. The data are from a study of graft-versus-host responses after intestinal transplantation. Study information: Each transplant was multivisceral, liver-intestinal, or isolated intestinal.

Whole-study results and caveats: GvH clones detected in recipient marrow included some appearing first in ileum or blood. Declines in HvG clones occurring early post-transplant were associated with peak circulating GvH clone levels.

Assay used: immunoSEQ multiplex PCR; TCRdb lists only in-frame clones, some missing. The sample holds 77,000 or so clones, 92% seen once. The CDR3 runs to 14 residues. V lost 5 bases, J lost 7 bases, and 15 bases lay in between. The germline V gene has CDR1 LNHDA and CDR2 SQIVND (reference sequence). The sample consisted of PBMCs, taken 98 days after intestinal transplantation. This chain links TRBV19 with TRBJ1-5, with D perhaps matching TRBD1 (5 bases). This receptor was taken from a human patient who received an intestinal transplant, so some T cells may come from the graft donor. This CDR3 reads CASSPKVGDQPQHF. CDR3 DNA sequence: TGTGCCAGTAGTCCGAAGGTGGGGGACCAGCCCCAGCATTTT.